Reported below is one TCR beta chain. Its antigen is unknown. The data were taken from a study of shared clonotypes between healthy human individuals. The table came from immunoSEQ multiplex PCR; TCRdb's copy has only in-frame clones and leaves some out. The sample holds some 500,000 clones, about 96% seen once. Study-wide findings and caveats: A handful of donors showed sharing of approximately 5% of naive CD4 clonotypes.

CDR3 length: 15 amino acids. Germline CDR1 and CDR2: MRHNA and SNTAGT. Trimming at V came to 4 bases and at J to 2 bases, leaving 2 bases not matched to a gene. This clonotype was obtained from a woman in her 30s in good health. The chain joins TRBV6-4 to TRBJ2-1; 10 nucleotides agree with TRBD1. Sequenced sample: naive CD4+ T cells sorted from blood. Described subset: CD45RA+ positively selected. The CDR3: CASSVGTGAYNEQFF. The CDR3 DNA is TGTGCCAGCAGTGTGGGGACAGGGGCCTACAATGAGCAGTTCTTC.